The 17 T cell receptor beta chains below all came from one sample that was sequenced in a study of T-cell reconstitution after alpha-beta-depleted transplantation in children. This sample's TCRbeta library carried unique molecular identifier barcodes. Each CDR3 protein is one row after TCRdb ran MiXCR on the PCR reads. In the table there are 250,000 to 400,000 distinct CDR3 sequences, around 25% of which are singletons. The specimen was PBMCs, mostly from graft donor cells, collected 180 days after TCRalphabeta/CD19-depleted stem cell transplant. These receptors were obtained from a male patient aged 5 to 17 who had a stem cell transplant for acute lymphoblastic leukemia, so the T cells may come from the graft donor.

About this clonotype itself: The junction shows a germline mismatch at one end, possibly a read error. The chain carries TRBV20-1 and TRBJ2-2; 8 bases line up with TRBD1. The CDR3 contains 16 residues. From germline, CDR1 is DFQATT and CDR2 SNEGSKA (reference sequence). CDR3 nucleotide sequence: TGCTGTGCTAGAGCGCCGACAGGGGCGGTCACCGGGGAGCTGTTTTTT. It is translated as CCARAPTGAVTGELFF.

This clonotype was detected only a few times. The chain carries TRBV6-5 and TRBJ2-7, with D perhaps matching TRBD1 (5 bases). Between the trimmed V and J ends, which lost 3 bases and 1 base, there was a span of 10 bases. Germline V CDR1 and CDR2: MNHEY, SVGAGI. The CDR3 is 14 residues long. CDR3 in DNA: TGTGCCAGCAGTTATTCCCAGGGTTCCTACGAGCAGTACTTC. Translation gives CASSYSQGSYEQYF.

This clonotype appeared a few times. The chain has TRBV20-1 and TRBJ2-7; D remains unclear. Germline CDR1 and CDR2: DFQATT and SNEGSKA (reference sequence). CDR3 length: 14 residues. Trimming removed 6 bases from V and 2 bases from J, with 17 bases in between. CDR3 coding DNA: TGCAGTGCCAACCCGACGGACGAGCCCTACGAGCAGTACTTC. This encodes CSANPTDEPYEQYF.

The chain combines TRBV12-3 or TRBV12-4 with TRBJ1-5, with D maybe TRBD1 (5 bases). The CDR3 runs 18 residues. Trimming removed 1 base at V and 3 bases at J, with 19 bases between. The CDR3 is CASSLEVGAGQINQPQHF. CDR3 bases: TGTGCCAGCAGTTTAGAAGTTGGGGCAGGCCAAATCAATCAGCCCCAGCATTTT.

CDR3 coding DNA: TGTGCCAGCAGTTTAAGTGGATCCAATGAAAAACTGTTTTTT. This encodes CASSLSGSNEKLFF. The gene calls are TRBV12-3 or TRBV12-4 and TRBJ1-4; D call uncertain. Deletions cut 2 bases from V and 5 bases from J, with 9 bases between. The CDR3 sequence is 14 residues long.

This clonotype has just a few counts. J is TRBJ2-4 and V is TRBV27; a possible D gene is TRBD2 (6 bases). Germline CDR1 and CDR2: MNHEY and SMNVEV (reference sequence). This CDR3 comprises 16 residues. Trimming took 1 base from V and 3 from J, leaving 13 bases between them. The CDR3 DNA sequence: TGTGCCAGCAGTTTATATGGGGGGAATGACAAAAACATTCAGTACTTC. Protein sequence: CASSLYGGNDKNIQYF.

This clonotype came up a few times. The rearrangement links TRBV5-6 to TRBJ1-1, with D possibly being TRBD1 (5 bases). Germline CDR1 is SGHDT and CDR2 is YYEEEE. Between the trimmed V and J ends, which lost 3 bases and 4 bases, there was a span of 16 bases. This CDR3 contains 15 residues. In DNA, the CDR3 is TGTGCCAGCAGCTCCCCACGGCAGGGCATCACTGAAGCTTTCTTT. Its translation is CASSSPRQGITEAFF.

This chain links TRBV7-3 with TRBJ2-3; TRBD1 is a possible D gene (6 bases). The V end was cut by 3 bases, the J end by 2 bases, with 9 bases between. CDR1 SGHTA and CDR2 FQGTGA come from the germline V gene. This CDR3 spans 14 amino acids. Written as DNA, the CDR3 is TGTGCCAGCAGCTTCACAGGGAACACAGATACGCAGTATTTT. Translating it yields CASSFTGNTDTQYF.

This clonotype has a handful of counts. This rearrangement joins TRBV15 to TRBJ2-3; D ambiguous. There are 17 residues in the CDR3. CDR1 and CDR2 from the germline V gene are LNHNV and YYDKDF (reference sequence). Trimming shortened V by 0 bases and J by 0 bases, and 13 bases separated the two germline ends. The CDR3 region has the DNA TGTGCCACCAGCAGAGATAACAGAGGCTATAGCACAGATACGCAGTATTTT. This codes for CATSRDNRGYSTDTQYF.

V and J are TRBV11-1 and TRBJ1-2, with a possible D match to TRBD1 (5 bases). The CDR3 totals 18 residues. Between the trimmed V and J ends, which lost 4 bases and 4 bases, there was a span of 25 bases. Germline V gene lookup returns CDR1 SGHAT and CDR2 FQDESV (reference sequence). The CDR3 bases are TGTGCCAGCAGCTCTCGACAGAAGGACTACAAGGGCGGCTATGGCTACACCTTC. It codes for CASSSRQKDYKGGYGYTF.

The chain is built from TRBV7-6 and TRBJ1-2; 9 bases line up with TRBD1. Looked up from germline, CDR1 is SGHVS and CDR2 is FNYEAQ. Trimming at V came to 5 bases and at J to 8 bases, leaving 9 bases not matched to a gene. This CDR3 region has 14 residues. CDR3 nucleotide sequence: TGTGCCAGCAGCGCAACCGGGACAGGGTCCGGCTACACCTTC. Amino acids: CASSATGTGSGYTF.

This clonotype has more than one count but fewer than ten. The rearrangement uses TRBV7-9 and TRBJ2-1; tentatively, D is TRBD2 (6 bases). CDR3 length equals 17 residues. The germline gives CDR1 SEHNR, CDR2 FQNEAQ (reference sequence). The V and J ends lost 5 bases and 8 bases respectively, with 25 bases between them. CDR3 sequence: CASSNLKRTAGSHEQFF. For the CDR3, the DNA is TGTGCCAGCAGCAACCTTAAAAGGACTGCCGGGAGTCATGAGCAGTTCTTC.

CDR3: CASTSWEARGSQYF. CDR3 nucleotides: TGTGCCAGCACCTCTTGGGAGGCCCGAGGATCCCAGTACTTC. The rearrangement joins TRBV28 to TRBJ2-5; perhaps TRBD2 as D (6 bases). CDR3 size: 14 residues. Germline loops: CDR1 MDHEN, CDR2 SYDVKM. Trimming pared 7 bases from V and 9 bases from J, leaving 21 bases between.

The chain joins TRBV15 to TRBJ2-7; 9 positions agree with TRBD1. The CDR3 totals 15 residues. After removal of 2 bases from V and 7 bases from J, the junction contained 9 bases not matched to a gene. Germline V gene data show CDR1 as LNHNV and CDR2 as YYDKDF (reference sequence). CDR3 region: CATSRQRTGAREQYF. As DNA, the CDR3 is TGTGCCACCAGCAGACAGAGGACAGGGGCGAGGGAGCAGTACTTC. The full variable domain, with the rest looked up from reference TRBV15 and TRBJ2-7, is DAMVIQNPRYQVTQFGKPVTLSCSQTLNHNVMYWYQQKSSQAPKLLFHYYDKDFNNEADTPDNFQSRRPNTSFCFLDIRSPGLGDTAMYLCATSRQRTGAREQYFGPGTRLTVT.

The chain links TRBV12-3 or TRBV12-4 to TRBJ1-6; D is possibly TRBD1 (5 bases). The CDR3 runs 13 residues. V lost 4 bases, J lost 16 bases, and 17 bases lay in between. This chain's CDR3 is CASSSWDYLLLHF. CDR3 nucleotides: TGTGCCAGCAGTTCCTGGGACTATCTCTTACTCCACTTT.

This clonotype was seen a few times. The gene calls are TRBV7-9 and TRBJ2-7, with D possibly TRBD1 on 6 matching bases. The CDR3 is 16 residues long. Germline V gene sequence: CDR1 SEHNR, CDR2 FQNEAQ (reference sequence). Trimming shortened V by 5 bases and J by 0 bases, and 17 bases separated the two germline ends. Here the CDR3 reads CASSPPGQFSSYEQYF. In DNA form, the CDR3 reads TGTGCCAGCAGCCCGCCCGGACAGTTTAGCTCCTACGAGCAGTACTTC.

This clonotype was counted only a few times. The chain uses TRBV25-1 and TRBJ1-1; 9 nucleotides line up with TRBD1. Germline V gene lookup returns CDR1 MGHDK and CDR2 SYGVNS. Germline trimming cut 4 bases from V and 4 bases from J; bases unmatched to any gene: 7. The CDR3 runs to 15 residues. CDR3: CASSAPQGAVTEAFF. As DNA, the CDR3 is TGTGCCAGCAGTGCCCCACAGGGGGCGGTCACTGAAGCTTTCTTT.